The 20 T cell receptor beta chains given below trace back to one sample, sequenced in a study of response to subunit inactivated influenza vaccine. TCRdb redid the calling of the RT-PCR reads with MiXCR, one entry per CDR3 protein. The profile shows about 700,000 distinct CDR3 sequences, around 16% of them singletons. Here the sequenced sample was PBMCs from blood, taken about 11 days after vaccination. These receptor sequences come from a man aged 50 to 60 who received an inactivated influenza vaccine.

This rearrangement joins TRBV9 to TRBJ2-1, with a possible D match to TRBD2 (6 bases). Germline-derived CDR1 and CDR2 are SGDLS and YYNGEE. This CDR3 region has 14 residues. V shed 3 bases and J shed 3 bases, with 10 bases lying between them. The CDR3 nucleotides are TGTGCCAGCAGCGGCGGGATTTTCTACAATGAGCAGTTCTTC. This sequence encodes CASSGGIFYNEQFF.

This clonotype was observed a few times. V gene TRBV9 combines with J gene TRBJ1-1; D is possibly TRBD1 (6 bases). This CDR3 is 15 amino acids long. V lost 4 bases and J 8 bases, leaving 21 bases between the germline ends. Germline V gives CDR1 SGDLS, CDR2 YYNGEE. DNA of the CDR3: TGTGCCAGCAGCCCTTCCGGGACGGGGGCCGGCGAAGCTTTCTTT. Translation gives CASSPSGTGAGEAFF.

This clonotype was detected only a few times. V is TRBV6-2 or TRBV6-3 and J is TRBJ2-1, with D perhaps TRBD2 (5 bases). This CDR3 spans 13 amino acids. The germline CDR1 and CDR2 sequences are MNHEY and SVGEGT. The germline V and J ends were trimmed by 7 bases and 6 bases, with 13 bases remaining between them. CDR3 protein: CASTKREINEQFF. CDR3 sequence (DNA): TGTGCCAGCACTAAAAGGGAGATCAATGAGCAGTTCTTC.

This sequence joins TRBV5-1 and TRBJ2-2; D remains unclear. The CDR3 has 14 amino acids. Germline V gene data show CDR1 as SGHRS and CDR2 as YFSETQ. The V and J ends lost 1 base and 4 bases respectively, with 8 bases between them. As DNA, the CDR3 is TGCGCCAGCAGCTTGTCGGTACCCACCGGGGAGCTGTTTTTT. Translation gives CASSLSVPTGELFF.

This clonotype has a handful of counts. The chain is built from TRBV4-2 and TRBJ2-2, with 10 bases fitting TRBD2. Trimming removed 0 bases from V and 1 base from J; junction bases left unmatched: 2. Germline-derived CDR1 and CDR2 are LGHNA and YNFKEQ. This CDR3 has 17 residues. CDR3 loop: CASSQEVAGGNTGELFF. CDR3 in DNA: TGTGCCAGCAGCCAAGAGGTAGCGGGGGGGAACACCGGGGAGCTGTTTTTT.

This clonotype appeared a few times. The CDR3 bases are TGTGCCAGCGATGGGACACTCTCCTACAATGAGCAGTTCTTC. Translated, it gives CASDGTLSYNEQFF. V is TRBV2 and J is TRBJ2-1, with D possibly TRBD1 on 6 matching bases. CDR1 and CDR2 (germline): SNHLY, FYNNEI. The CDR3 length is 14 residues. With 8 bases removed from V and 0 bases from J, the gap between germline ends came to 11 bases. Full variable domain (rest looked up from reference TRBV2 and TRBJ2-1): EPEVTQTPSHQVTQMGQEVILRCVPISNHLYFYWYRQILGQKVEFLVSFYNNEISEKSEIFDDQFSVERPDGSNFTLKIRSTKLEDSAMYFCASDGTLSYNEQFFGPGTRLTVL.

V is TRBV18 and J is TRBJ2-7; 9 bases agree with TRBD1. Germline-derived CDR1 and CDR2 are KGHSH and LQKENI. V was clipped by 2 bases and J by 5 bases; unmatched bases: 7. This CDR3 contains 15 residues. The CDR3 loop reads CASSPLGQGLDEQYF. The CDR3 bases are TGTGCCAGCTCACCATTAGGACAGGGGCTTGACGAGCAGTACTTC.

The chain recombines TRBV12-3 or TRBV12-4 with TRBJ1-1; maybe TRBD1 (5 bases). V dropped 7 bases and J dropped 3 bases, with 9 bases sitting between them. CDR3 length equals 12 residues. DNA for the CDR3: TGTGCCAGCACCAACAGGTACACTGAAGCTTTCTTT. This translates into CASTNRYTEAFF.

To note about this clonotype: The junction departs from the called germline gene at one end, perhaps through a read error. The chain has TRBV4-1 and TRBJ2-1; D is unresolved. Germline values: CDR1 MGHRA, CDR2 YSYEKL. This CDR3 spans 13 amino acids. The CDR3 DNA reads TGCGCCAGCAGCCAAGCGAAAGACTTCGTTTCCGTCTTC. It codes for CASSQAKDFVSVF.

This clonotype was counted only a few times. The gene calls are TRBV5-1 and TRBJ2-6; tentatively, D is TRBD2 (6 bases). Trimming shortened V by 3 bases and J by 2 bases, and 6 bases separated the two germline ends. The germline gives CDR1 SGHRS, CDR2 YFSETQ. The CDR3 loop spans 14 amino acids. For the CDR3, the DNA is TGCGCCAGCAGCTCGGGGGCTGGGGCCAACGTCCTGACTTTC. This sequence encodes CASSSGAGANVLTF.

CDR3 sequence (DNA): TGTGCCAGCAGCCCACGTTCGCAGGGCGGGCACGAGCAGTACTTC. Encoded protein: CASSPRSQGGHEQYF. This chain uses TRBV7-9 with TRBJ2-7; TRBD1 or TRBD2 may be the D gene (5 bases each). Trimming removed 5 bases at V and 5 bases at J, with 19 bases between. Germline V gene data show CDR1 as SEHNR and CDR2 as FQNEAQ (reference sequence). This CDR3 spans 15 amino acids.

There are a few counts of this clonotype. One end of the junction varies from germline; a read error may be responsible. V and J are TRBV7-2 and TRBJ2-1, with 10 bases fitting TRBD2. Germline V lookup: CDR1 SGHTA, CDR2 FQGNSA. The CDR3 extends over 15 amino acids. This CDR3 reads CASSLAGVVHNEQFF. The DNA for the CDR3 is TGTGCCAGCAGCCTAGCGGGAGTGGTCCACAATGAGCAGTTCTTC.

The chain uses TRBV15 and TRBJ2-7; a weak D match, TRBD1 (7 bases). CDR1 LNHNV and CDR2 YYDKDF come from the germline V gene (reference sequence). Deletions cut 1 base from V and 1 base from J, with 8 bases between. CDR3 length equals 14 residues. Written as DNA, the CDR3 is TGTGCCACCAGCAGAGCAGGGGGGTCCTACGAGCAGTACTTC. Translating it yields CATSRAGGSYEQYF.

The chain joins TRBV2 to TRBJ1-4; TRBD1 matches 10 bases. The trim removed 10 bases at V and 7 bases at J, leaving 6 bases unmatched. This CDR3 is 13 amino acids long. Looked up from germline, CDR1 is SNHLY and CDR2 is FYNNEI. The CDR3 DNA follows: TGTGCCACCAAGACAGGGGGCAGTGAAAAACTGTTTTTT. Encoded protein: CATKTGGSEKLFF.

Details on this clonotype: A read error is likely, as this CDR3 ends without the conserved phenylalanine or tryptophan. The chain employs TRBV5-1 and TRBJ2-3; 7 bases align to TRBD2. Germline-derived CDR1 and CDR2 are SGHRS and YFSETQ. V shed 7 bases, J shed 5 bases, and the junction held 10 bases outside the gene matches. There are 14 residues in the CDR3. The DNA for the CDR3 is TGCGCCAGCGGGAGAGCGGGGTCGGGAGATACGCAGTATTAT. This sequence encodes CASGRAGSGDTQYY.

The chain links TRBV27 to TRBJ2-3, with 10 bases that match TRBD2. Germline V gene data show CDR1 as MNHEY and CDR2 as SMNVEV (reference sequence). CDR3 length equals 18 residues. J was trimmed by 1 base and V by 2 bases; bases with no gene match: 9. The CDR3 sequence is CASSLGVLAGIGTDTQYF. The CDR3 coding sequence is TGTGCCAGCAGTTTAGGGGTACTAGCGGGAATTGGCACAGATACGCAGTATTTT.

This clonotype was observed a single time. The chain carries TRBV7-9 and TRBJ2-2; 11 nucleotides agree with TRBD1. Looked up from germline, CDR1 is SEHNR and CDR2 is FQNEAQ (reference sequence). After removal of 2 bases from V and 6 bases from J, the junction contained 2 bases not matched to a gene. The CDR3 totals 15 residues. CDR3 bases: TGTGCCAGCAGCTTACTGGGACAGGGGGCCGGGGAGCTGTTTTTT. Its translation is CASSLLGQGAGELFF.

Ten or more counts support this clonotype. This rearrangement joins TRBV3-1 to TRBJ2-4; D perhaps matches TRBD1 (6 bases). V was shortened by 2 bases and J by 3 bases, with 14 bases between the two germline ends. Germline V lookup: CDR1 LGHDT, CDR2 YNNKEL (reference sequence). The CDR3 is made up of 16 amino acids. The CDR3, as DNA: TGTGCCAGCAGCCAACTTTCGACAGGATTCAAAAACATTCAGTACTTC. Residues: CASSQLSTGFKNIQYF.

The chain combines TRBV4-3 with TRBJ1-6, with D unresolved. The V gene's germline CDR1 is LGHNA and CDR2 YSLEER. V was trimmed by 0 bases and J by 2 bases, leaving 2 bases between them. CDR3 length equals 14 residues. CDR3 nucleotides: TGCGCCAGCAGCCAAGACACCTATAATTCACCCCTCCACTTT. It encodes CASSQDTYNSPLHF.

The J gene is TRBJ2-7, the V gene TRBV7-9; D not resolved. V was clipped by 5 bases and J by 0 bases, with 14 bases between them. The CDR3 spans 15 residues. Germline assignment: CDR1 SEHNR and CDR2 FQNEAQ (reference sequence). CDR3 sequence: CASSPLYVSSYEQYF. Here the CDR3 DNA reads TGTGCCAGCAGCCCCCTTTATGTAAGCTCCTACGAGCAGTACTTC.